The source of this TCR beta chain is a study of blood T cell repertoires in COVID-19. In the study overall: Acute and convalescent COVID-19 specimens originated in the United States, Italy and Spain. PBMCs, B-cell-depleted T cells, or T cells provided the cDNA or gDNA that made up the material.

Germline CDR1 and CDR2: LGHDT and YNNKEL (reference sequence). V dropped 0 bases and J dropped 6; count of bases not matched to a gene: 7. This CDR3 region has 16 residues. Some clones are missing from TCRdb's copy, which holds only in-frame ones; the method was immunoSEQ multiplex PCR. This table holds about 200,000 clones, roughly 80% found once. The study recruited people aged 18 to 89 years across approximately 25 US areas. Cohort placement rested on clinical history that participants reported themselves. This chain joins TRBV3-1 (or the pseudogene TRBV3-2) and TRBJ2-2; TRBD2 matches at 7 bases. Material: PBMCs or T cells enriched from blood (not recorded which). The TCR comes from a woman aged 55-69 years with acute COVID-19. Here the CDR3 reads CASSQETSISPGELFF. The DNA for the CDR3 is TGTGCCAGCAGCCAAGAGACTAGCATCTCCCCCGGGGAGCTGTTTTTT.